These 30 T cell receptor beta chains originate from one sample sequenced in a study of blood T cell repertoires in COVID-19. Some clones are missing from TCRdb's copy, which holds only in-frame ones; the method was immunoSEQ multiplex PCR. Among 190,000 or so clones listed, roughly 77% were seen once. Sequenced input: peripheral blood. These receptors all stem from a woman aged 80 or over with COVID-19, enrolled during active disease.

This sequence joins TRBV11-3 and TRBJ1-1; tentative D call: TRBD1 (6 bases). This CDR3 is built from 13 residues. Germline V lookup: CDR1 SGHNT, CDR2 YENEEA. Trimming removed 5 bases at V and 11 bases at J, with 18 bases between. The CDR3 region has the DNA TGTGCCAGCAGCCCACGGGACACTCGTGAGGCTTTCTTT. It is translated as CASSPRDTREAFF.

The rearrangement uses TRBV5-1 and TRBJ1-6, with unresolved D. Germline-derived CDR1 and CDR2 are SGHRS and YFSETQ. Between the trimmed V and J ends, which lost 0 bases and 7 bases, there was a span of 11 bases. This CDR3 is built from 15 residues. Written as DNA, the CDR3 is TGCGCCAGCAGCTTGGGCGTCGTATTCAATTCACCCCTCCACTTT. Translating it yields CASSLGVVFNSPLHF. Full variable domain (remainder filled in from reference TRBV5-1 and TRBJ1-6): KAGVTQTPRYLIKTRGQQVTLSCSPISGHRSVSWYQQTPGQGLQFLFEYFSETQRNKGNFPGRFSGRQFSNSRSEMNVSTLELGDSALYLCASSLGVVFNSPLHFGNGTRLTVT.

The chain uses TRBV4-2 and TRBJ2-3; perhaps TRBD2 as D (5 bases). Germline values: CDR1 LGHNA, CDR2 YNFKEQ. The CDR3 covers 15 residues. Trimming took off 0 bases at V and 1 base at J, with 8 bases between the two ends. For the CDR3, the DNA is TGTGCCAGCAGCCAAGATACTAGGGGCACAGATACGCAGTATTTT. Its protein product is CASSQDTRGTDTQYF.

The rearrangement uses TRBV21-1 and TRBJ1-5; the D call of TRBD1 is as the table states it, not checked on the DNA. TRBV21-1 is described as a pseudogene. The CDR3 is made up of 17 amino acids. The DNA for the CDR3 is TGTGCCAGCAGCAAACAGGGGACCGCTCATAGCAATCAGCCCCAGCATTTT. Amino acids: CASSKQGTAHSNQPQHF.

The chain joins TRBV28 to TRBJ1-5; D possibly corresponds to TRBD1 (6 bases). Germline values: CDR1 MDHEN, CDR2 SYDVKM. This CDR3 comprises 14 residues. With 6 bases removed from V and 0 bases from J, the gap between germline ends came to 9 bases. CDR3 protein: CASRDSYSNQPQHF. CDR3 DNA: TGTGCCAGCAGGGACAGCTATAGCAATCAGCCCCAGCATTTT.

This chain connects TRBV6-2 or TRBV6-3 to TRBJ2-3; the match to TRBD1 covers 7 bases. The CDR3 is 14 amino acids. Germline V gene lookup returns CDR1 MNHEY and CDR2 SVGEGT. Trimming at V came to 4 bases and at J to 6 bases, leaving 7 bases not matched to a gene. The CDR3 is CASSFTGAGDTQYF. CDR3 nucleotide sequence: TGTGCCAGCAGTTTTACAGGGGCTGGCGATACGCAGTATTTT.

The V call is TRBV2, the J call TRBJ2-7; D unclear. Germline V CDR1 and CDR2: SNHLY, FYNNEI. This CDR3 has 14 amino acids. V lost 5 bases, J lost 4 bases, and 15 bases lay in between. This chain's CDR3 is CASSSPVTPYEQYF. As DNA, the CDR3 is TGTGCCAGCAGTTCCCCGGTAACCCCGTACGAGCAGTACTTC.

The chain joins TRBV5-1 to TRBJ2-5, with a weak D call TRBD1 (6 bases). V gave up 4 bases and J gave up 5 bases, with 15 bases separating them. The CDR3 spans 14 residues. Germline CDR1 and CDR2: SGHRS and YFSETQ. CDR3 nucleotides: TGCGCCAGCAGCGAGCAACAGGGCTTCGAGACCCAGTACTTC. Encoded protein: CASSEQQGFETQYF.

The table lists this clone with a few counts. The chain recombines TRBV27 with TRBJ2-7; 9 nucleotides match TRBD2. This CDR3 is 16 amino acids long. Unmatched junction bases numbered 6, after V lost 1 base and J lost 2 bases. The germline CDR1 and CDR2 sequences are MNHEY and SMNVEV (reference sequence). CDR3 amino acids: CASSLFSRGGTYEQYF. The CDR3 DNA sequence: TGTGCCAGCAGTTTATTCTCGCGGGGGGGTACCTACGAGCAGTACTTC.

The chain uses TRBV19 and TRBJ2-1, with a possible D match to TRBD2 (5 bases). The CDR3 spans 16 residues. Per germline, CDR1 LNHDA and CDR2 SQIVND (reference sequence). Deletions cut 8 bases from V and 5 bases from J, with 22 bases between. CDR3 in amino acids: CASSPAVWESNNEQFF. The DNA of the CDR3 is TGTGCCAGTTCCCCCGCAGTGTGGGAGAGCAACAATGAGCAGTTCTTC.

The count of this clone is one. The chain is built from TRBV10-3 and TRBJ1-2; a weak D match, TRBD1 (6 bases). V shed 2 bases and J shed 2 bases, with 15 bases lying between them. Per germline, CDR1 ENHRY and CDR2 SYGVKD. The CDR3 covers 16 residues. This chain's CDR3 is CAISERVDRHNYGYTF. The CDR3 DNA reads as TGTGCCATCAGTGAGAGGGTGGACAGACACAACTATGGCTACACCTTC.

The genes are TRBV24-1 and TRBJ2-3; D gene uncertain. Germline V gene data show CDR1 as KGHDR and CDR2 as SFDVKD. V was clipped by 4 bases and J by 4 bases, with 5 bases between them. This CDR3 region has 12 residues. The CDR3 here is CATSERSDTQYF. CDR3 DNA: TGTGCCACCAGTGAGAGGTCAGATACGCAGTATTTT.

This clone showed up just once. The CDR3 reads CASSRTSSGYNEQFF. For the CDR3, the DNA is TGTGCCAGCAGCAGGACTAGCTCGGGCTACAATGAGCAGTTCTTC. The chain joins TRBV7-3 to TRBJ2-1; TRBD2 matches at 8 bases. Germline V gene sequence: CDR1 SGHTA, CDR2 FQGTGA. The CDR3 has 15 residues. J lost 3 bases, V lost 5 bases, and 6 bases had no gene match.

The chain has TRBV5-6 and TRBJ2-7; D call uncertain. V lost 5 bases and J lost 7, with 16 bases in between. Germline values: CDR1 SGHDT, CDR2 YYEEEE. This CDR3 is 13 amino acids long. The CDR3 DNA reads TGTGCCAGCAGTCAGGCTACCACTGGGGAGCAGTACTTC. It encodes CASSQATTGEQYF.

The V call is TRBV6-5, the J call TRBJ1-2; 10 positions match TRBD1. V shed 4 bases and J 3 bases; nucleotides not matched to a gene: 5. The CDR3 contains 15 residues. From germline, CDR1 is MNHEY and CDR2 SVGAGI. This CDR3 is CASSSVGQGDYGYTF. The DNA of the CDR3 is TGTGCCAGCAGTTCCGTCGGACAGGGGGACTATGGCTACACCTTC.

This chain links TRBV2 with TRBJ1-4, with 9 bases aligning to TRBD1. The CDR3 is made up of 14 amino acids. CDR1 and CDR2 (germline): SNHLY, FYNNEI. The trim removed 7 bases at V and 7 bases at J, leaving 7 bases unmatched. CDR3 loop: CASTGTGRTEKLFF. The DNA for the CDR3 is TGTGCCAGCACTGGGACAGGGCGGACTGAAAAACTGTTTTTT.

This clone has a handful of counts. This chain joins TRBV13 and TRBJ1-1, with 12 bases that match TRBD1. From germline, CDR1 is PRHDT and CDR2 FYEKMQ (reference sequence). Trimming removed 5 bases from V and 3 bases from J; junction bases left unmatched: 7. The CDR3 consists of 16 residues. The CDR3 bases are TGTGCCAGCAGCCACGGGACAGGGGGCTTCTACACTGAAGCTTTCTTT. It yields the protein CASSHGTGGFYTEAFF.

The gene calls are TRBV5-1 and TRBJ1-4, with D possibly TRBD1 on 6 matching bases. CDR3 length: 15 amino acids. V lost 0 bases, J lost 8 bases, and 14 bases lay in between. Germline V gene lookup returns CDR1 SGHRS and CDR2 YFSETQ. The CDR3 region is CASSLDGGPREKLFF. In DNA, the CDR3 is TGCGCCAGCAGCTTGGACGGGGGGCCAAGGGAAAAACTGTTTTTT.

This rearrangement joins TRBV15 to TRBJ2-3; TRBD1 matches 8 bases. Germline V gives CDR1 LNHNV, CDR2 YYDKDF (reference sequence). The CDR3 is 15 residues long. V gave up 2 bases and J gave up 4 bases; unmatched junction bases: 5. The CDR3 DNA sequence: TGTGCCACCAGCAGATCGGACAGGGTGGCAGATACGCAGTATTTT. This translates into CATSRSDRVADTQYF.

This clone was seen repeatedly, ten times or more. V is TRBV5-6 and J is TRBJ2-1; 7 bases map to TRBD1. Germline loops: CDR1 SGHDT, CDR2 YYEEEE. The CDR3 is made up of 16 amino acids. V lost 4 bases, J lost 4 bases, and 11 bases stayed unmatched. CDR3 in DNA: TGTGCCAGCAGCCTTTACGGGACAGAGGAGTACAATGAGCAGTTCTTC. It yields the protein CASSLYGTEEYNEQFF.

The genes are TRBV10-3 and TRBJ2-1; 7 bases match TRBD2. The CDR3 spans 14 residues. Trimming removed 5 bases from V and 5 bases from J; junction bases left unmatched: 6. In germline, CDR1 is ENHRY, CDR2 SYGVKD. This CDR3 is CAISTGTTDNEQFF. CDR3 coding DNA: TGTGCCATCAGTACCGGGACTACCGACAATGAGCAGTTCTTC.

The CDR3 DNA follows: TGTGCCAGCAGCCAAGCTAGAACGATGGGTCGGGAAAAACTGTTTTTT. Its translation is CASSQARTMGREKLFF. The chain joins TRBV3-1 (or the pseudogene TRBV3-2) to TRBJ1-4, with D unclear. V dropped 1 base and J dropped 8 bases, with 17 bases sitting between them. CDR1 and CDR2 from the germline V gene are LGHDT and YNNKEL (reference sequence). The CDR3 totals 16 residues.

This chain uses TRBV5-6 with TRBJ2-7; D gene unclear. This CDR3 is built from 11 residues. V lost 4 bases, J lost 2 bases, and 4 bases lay in between. Germline CDR1 SGHDT, CDR2 YYEEEE. The CDR3 DNA reads as TGTGCCAGCAGCGGCACCTACGAGCAGTACTTC. Residues: CASSGTYEQYF. The entire variable domain, with the rest obtained from reference TRBV5-6 and TRBJ2-7, is as follows: DAGVTQSPTHLIKTRGQQVTLRCSPKSGHDTVSWYQQALGQGPQFIFQYYEEEERQRGNFPDRFSGHQFPNYSSELNVNALLLGDSALYLCASSGTYEQYFGPGTRLTVT.

The rearrangement links TRBV7-9 to TRBJ2-7, with 7 bases aligning to TRBD1. V lost 5 bases and J lost 6; bases outside the gene matches: 7. The CDR3 totals 13 residues. Germline V gene sequence: CDR1 SEHNR, CDR2 FQNEAQ (reference sequence). DNA of the CDR3: TGTGCCAGCAGCGCCTACAGGGGTAGCGAGCAGTACTTC. It translates to CASSAYRGSEQYF.

The chain combines TRBV5-1 with TRBJ2-2; no clear D. Trimming took 6 bases from V and 4 from J, leaving 13 bases between them. This CDR3 is 14 amino acids long. Germline loops: CDR1 SGHRS, CDR2 YFSETQ. CDR3 sequence reads: CASNSGLFTGELFF. The DNA for the CDR3 is TGCGCCAGCAACAGTGGCTTGTTCACCGGGGAGCTGTTTTTT.

The J gene is TRBJ2-2, the V gene TRBV7-8; 8 nucleotides align to TRBD2. The CDR3 has 16 residues. The trim removed 5 bases at V and 6 bases at J, leaving 11 bases unmatched. Germline V gives CDR1 SGHVS, CDR2 FQNEAQ. The DNA for the CDR3 is TGTGCCAGCAGCCCCCGATGGGCGGGGGGTTCCGGGGAGCTGTTTTTT. This encodes CASSPRWAGGSGELFF.

This chain uses TRBV28 with TRBJ2-7, with D possibly TRBD2 on 5 matching bases. V was cut by 6 bases and J by 5 bases, with 17 bases left in between. From germline, CDR1 is MDHEN and CDR2 SYDVKM. This CDR3 spans 14 amino acids. CDR3 nucleotide sequence: TGTGCCAGCAGCCGGGGTGGGTTCCTCCACGAGCAGTACTTC. Translating gives CASSRGGFLHEQYF.

This chain links TRBV28 with TRBJ2-2; 10 bases agree with TRBD2. The CDR3 covers 17 residues. CDR1 MDHEN and CDR2 SYDVKM come from the germline V gene. Losses at the gene ends were 7 bases for V and 4 bases for J; bases not matched to a gene: 12. The CDR3 nucleotides are TGTGCCAGCACTATCACGGGGCTAGCGGGAGCCACCGGGGAGCTGTTTTTT. Protein: CASTITGLAGATGELFF.

The chain links TRBV5-5 to TRBJ2-3; perhaps TRBD1 as D (5 bases). The V end was cut by 4 bases, the J end by 4 bases, with 13 bases between. CDR1 is SGHKS, CDR2 YYEKEE, per germline (reference sequence). This CDR3 is 14 amino acids long. In DNA form, the CDR3 reads TGTGCCAGCAGCAGAGAAGGGGCGGCAGATACGCAGTATTTT. It codes for CASSREGAADTQYF.

This chain links TRBV7-9 with TRBJ1-2; D may be TRBD1 (6 bases). The ends were cut back, 4 bases at V and 6 bases at J, with 9 bases in the middle. The CDR3 totals 12 residues. Germline loops: CDR1 SEHNR, CDR2 FQNEAQ (reference sequence). The CDR3 DNA reads TGTGCCAGCAGCTACAGGGATCATGGCTACACCTTC. This gives the protein CASSYRDHGYTF.